This TCR beta chain comes out of a study of blood T cell repertoires in COVID-19. The Seattle patients joined while their infection was active and were tracked longitudinally afterward. Original processing notes: Reference gene primer amplification gave nucleated cell count estimates. The data were produced by immunoSEQ multiplex PCR, yet TCRdb's version contains in-frame clones alone and is incomplete. V and J calls and clone size follow that table, whereas D and trimming were derived from the DNA. The sample contains 150,000 to 200,000 clones, 85% to 90% of which appear only once. This TCR was sampled from a person aged 65 to 85 with COVID-19, enrolled during active disease. Sequencing used peripheral blood.

For the CDR3, the DNA is TGTGCCAGCAGCCAAAACAGGGCCAGCAATCAGCCCCAGCATTTT. Protein sequence: CASSQNRASNQPQHF. The chain uses TRBV3-1 (or the pseudogene TRBV3-2) and TRBJ1-5; a weak D match, TRBD1 (6 bases). V lost 2 bases to trimming and J lost 1 base, with 9 bases between them. The V gene's germline CDR1 is LGHDT and CDR2 YNNKEL (reference sequence). The CDR3 loop spans 15 amino acids.